This TCR beta chain appears in the sequencing data of a study of glioma-infiltrating T cells after dendritic cell vaccination. This clone was recorded once. Some clones are missing from TCRdb's copy, which holds only in-frame ones; the method was immunoSEQ multiplex PCR. This sample has roughly 83,000 clones, with 85% to 90% found just once. No glioblastoma patient carried an isocitrate dehydrogenase mutation. The CDR3 is 12 residues long. V dropped 3 bases and J dropped 5 bases, with 7 bases sitting between them. Germline assignment: CDR1 KGHSH and CDR2 LQKENI. The V gene is TRBV18, the J gene TRBJ2-5; D remains ambiguous. This sample comprised blood, obtained before dendritic cell vaccination. The receptor was isolated from a human donor with glioblastoma. The CDR3 spells CASSPAVETQYF. The CDR3 region has the DNA TGTGCCAGCTCACCGGCGGTCGAGACCCAGTACTTC.